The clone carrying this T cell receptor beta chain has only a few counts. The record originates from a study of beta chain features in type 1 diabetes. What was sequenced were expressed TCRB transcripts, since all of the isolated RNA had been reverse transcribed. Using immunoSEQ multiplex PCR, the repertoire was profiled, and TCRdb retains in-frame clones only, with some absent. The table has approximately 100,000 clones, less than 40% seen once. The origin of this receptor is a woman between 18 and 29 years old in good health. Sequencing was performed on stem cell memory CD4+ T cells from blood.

This CDR3 reads CSGSTSGEQYF. CDR3 sequence (DNA): TGCAGCGGTTCGACTAGCGGCGAGCAGTACTTC. This chain connects TRBV29-1 to TRBJ2-7, with TRBD2 identical over 9 bases. Germline V CDR1 and CDR2: SQVTM, ANQGSEA. The CDR3 extends over 11 amino acids. The V and J ends lost 7 bases and 6 bases, in that order; junction bases with no gene match: 4.